This T cell receptor (beta chain) came from a study of cytomegalovirus exposure and HLA in healthy donors. A word on this clone: The antigen remains undetermined.

Trimming removed 1 base at V and 2 bases at J, with 3 bases between. Germline CDR1 is GTSNPN and CDR2 is SVGIG (reference sequence). The CDR3 runs to 11 residues. Primers for the PCR totalled 60 Vbeta and 13 Jbeta. Some clones are missing from TCRdb's copy, which holds only in-frame ones; the method was immunoSEQ multiplex PCR. The sample includes 150,000 or so clones, less than 85% of them seen just once. Study conclusions and caveats: In a later analysis, a missense DCLRE1C variant was linked to TCR beta V- and J-gene trimming.

The genes are TRBV30 and TRBJ2-7; D is uncertain. Input material: PBMCs. The sequence was obtained from a young man in good health and CMV-seropositive. The CDR3 sequence is CAWSAAYEQYF. Written as DNA, the CDR3 is TGTGCCTGGAGTGCCGCCTACGAGCAGTACTTC.